The 32 T cell receptor beta chains presented below share a single source sample, sequenced in a study of T cell repertoires in aging, cancer and after chemotherapy. Multiplex touch-down PCR with TRB-A/B primers amplified rearranged V-D-J TRB sequences. TCRdb passed the multiplex PCR reads through MiXCR, listing each CDR3 protein once. The sample consists of several hundred distinct CDR3 sequences, less than 35% of them appearing once. The template was genomic DNA from peripheral blood, not RNA. Source material: blood. The source is a human donor with a blood cancer.

As for this clonotype: Given a much more abundant clone one base away, this may be a read error. The rearrangement joins TRBV19 to TRBJ2-7; D is possibly TRBD1 (5 bases). The CDR3 runs 14 residues. Per germline, CDR1 LNHDA and CDR2 SQIVND (reference sequence). The germline V and J ends were trimmed by 6 bases and 5 bases, with 17 bases remaining between them. CDR3: CASRRTRGSDEQYF. The CDR3 bases are TGTGCCAGTAGGAGGACAAGGGGCAGCGACGAGCAGTACTTC.

This clonotype is medium-sized by share. V and J are TRBV12-3 or TRBV12-4 and TRBJ2-1; 9 bases line up with TRBD2. The length of the CDR3 is 12 residues. V lost 5 bases and J lost 15; bases outside the gene matches: 8. The CDR3 DNA follows: TGTGCCAGCAGTAGACTAGCGGCTATGCGGTTCTTC. This codes for CASSRLAAMRFF.

This clonotype is large (0.1 to 1%) in the sample. CDR3 region: CAWSGDGSYNEQFF. CDR3 nucleotides: TGTGCCTGGTCTGGAGACGGTTCCTACAATGAGCAGTTCTTC. The rearrangement joins TRBV30 to TRBJ2-1, with D hard to call. The CDR3 is 14 amino acids. Germline V gene data show CDR1 as GTSNPN and CDR2 as SVGIG (reference sequence). Trimming took off 5 bases at V and 1 base at J, with 12 bases between the two ends.

The gene calls are TRBV20-1 and TRBJ1-6, with 7 nucleotides matching TRBD1. J gave up 12 bases and V 3 bases, and 11 bases lay outside the gene matches. The CDR3 totals 14 residues. CDR1 is DFQATT, CDR2 SNEGSKA, per germline (reference sequence). The CDR3 DNA sequence: TGCAGTGCTAGCGCGACAGGGCAGGTAGGACCCCTCCACTTT. It codes for CSASATGQVGPLHF.

By share of the sample, this clonotype is hyperexpanded. The rearrangement uses TRBV27 and TRBJ2-1; 7 bases are a match to TRBD2. CDR3 length: 15 amino acids. V shed 1 base and J 6 bases; nucleotides not matched to a gene: 6. Germline V gives CDR1 MNHEY, CDR2 SMNVEV (reference sequence). For the CDR3, the DNA is TGTGCCAGCAGTTTATGGAGCGGGGCCATCAATGAGCAGTTCTTC. Amino acids: CASSLWSGAINEQFF.

The CDR3 DNA reads as TGCAGTGCCACCCCCGGACTAGCGGGACTAAATAAGCAGTTCTTC. Its protein product is CSATPGLAGLNKQFF. This chain joins TRBV20-1 and TRBJ2-1; TRBD2 matches 12 bases. Germline CDR1 is DFQATT and CDR2 is SNEGSKA (reference sequence). The CDR3 length is 15 residues. V lost 6 bases to trimming and J lost 11 bases; unmatched junction nucleotides: 14.

This clonotype was detected only a few times. The gene calls are TRBV27 and TRBJ1-2; the D gene is possibly TRBD1 (6 bases). From germline, CDR1 is MNHEY and CDR2 SMNVEV (reference sequence). The V end lost 3 bases, the J end lost 4 bases, and 9 bases lay between the germline ends. The CDR3 runs to 13 residues. As DNA, the CDR3 is TGTGCCAGCAGTTTTACAGGGCTCTATGGCTACACCTTC. This gives the protein CASSFTGLYGYTF.

This clonotype is labeled as large. The gene calls are TRBV6-1 and TRBJ1-6; D may be TRBD1 (5 bases). From germline, CDR1 is MNHNS and CDR2 SASEGT. V lost 6 bases and J lost 6, with 12 bases in between. The CDR3 runs 14 residues. The CDR3 is CASSSGLLNSPLHF. CDR3 DNA sequence: TGTGCCAGCAGCTCAGGGTTACTTAATTCACCCCTCCACTTT.

This chain uses TRBV5-4 with TRBJ1-2; 7 bases are shared with TRBD1. Germline CDR1 reads SGHNT; CDR2 reads YYREEE (reference sequence). After removal of 2 bases from V and 8 bases from J, the junction contained 12 bases not matched to a gene. The CDR3 sequence is 15 residues long. For the CDR3, the DNA is TGTGCCAGCAGCTTCGGAACAGGGGCTGGAGGAGGCTACACCTTC. Protein sequence: CASSFGTGAGGGYTF.

This clonotype occurred a few times. The rearrangement links TRBV20-1 to TRBJ2-3; 10 nucleotides line up with TRBD2. The germline V gene encodes CDR1 DFQATT and CDR2 SNEGSKA (reference sequence). The CDR3 has 17 residues. V lost 7 bases and J lost 0; bases outside the gene matches: 13. The chain's CDR3 is CSGNGASGRASTDTQYF. The CDR3 DNA reads as TGCAGTGGTAACGGGGCTAGCGGGAGAGCTAGCACAGATACGCAGTATTTT.

The gene calls are TRBV12-3 or TRBV12-4 and TRBJ1-2, with TRBD1 identical over 8 bases. The CDR3 length is 15 residues. V shed 6 bases and J 3 bases; nucleotides not matched to a gene: 9. The CDR3 is CASSYRGQGHYGYTF. CDR3 DNA: TGTGCCAGCAGCTACCGAGGACAGGGTCACTATGGCTACACCTTC.

To note about this clonotype: This clone may be a read error of a much larger clone one base away. The CDR3 DNA reads TGCAGCGTTGCGACAGGGGGATCGAAGAATAAGCCCCAGCATTTT. This sequence encodes CSVATGGSKNKPQHF. This chain connects TRBV29-1 to TRBJ1-5, with 9 bases that match TRBD1. The CDR3 is 15 amino acids. Per the germline V gene, CDR1 is SQVTM and CDR2 is ANQGSEA. V lost 4 bases and J lost 8; bases outside the gene matches: 12.

As concerns this clonotype: This could be a read error, since a much larger clone is one nucleotide away. The chain couples TRBV15 to TRBJ1-3, with a possible D match to TRBD1 (5 bases). Per germline, CDR1 LNHNV and CDR2 YYDKDF (reference sequence). V shed 1 base and J shed 0 bases, with 10 bases lying between them. The CDR3 runs 16 residues. The CDR3 is CATSRGGPSSGNTIYF. CDR3 DNA: TGTGCCACCAGCAGAGGGGGACCGAGCTCTGGAAACACCATATATTTT.

By share, this clonotype ranks as medium-sized. The chain has TRBV27 and TRBJ2-7; TRBD2 matches at 9 bases. Germline CDR1 and CDR2: MNHEY and SMNVEV (reference sequence). This CDR3 region has 16 residues. The ends lost 5 bases at V and 0 bases at J; junction bases unmatched: 8. CDR3 amino acids: CASSTTSGQSSYEQYF. CDR3 bases: TGTGCCAGCAGTACGACTAGCGGCCAGAGCTCCTACGAGCAGTACTTC.

V and J are TRBV7-9 and TRBJ1-5; tentatively, D is TRBD1 (6 bases). CDR3 length: 14 residues. The V end was cut by 5 bases, the J end by 4 bases, with 12 bases between. The germline V gene encodes CDR1 SEHNR and CDR2 FQNEAQ (reference sequence). CDR3 sequence reads: CASSIGQNNQPQHF. In DNA, the CDR3 is TGTGCCAGCAGCATTGGACAGAATAATCAGCCCCAGCATTTT.

This clonotype is labeled as large. The chain links TRBV29-1 to TRBJ2-5, with 10 bases identical to TRBD2. This CDR3 contains 16 residues. Germline lookup yields CDR1 SQVTM and CDR2 ANQGSEA. V was clipped by 7 bases and J by 1 base; unmatched bases: 12. This CDR3 is CSAVPLAGETQETQYF. CDR3 nucleotide sequence: TGCAGCGCCGTTCCCCTAGCGGGGGAGACCCAAGAGACCCAGTACTTC.

This clonotype is large (0.1 to 1%) in the sample. The chain recombines TRBV29-1 with TRBJ1-2; D gene unclear. The CDR3 runs to 15 residues. V lost 2 bases, J lost 1 base, and 14 bases lay in between. Germline CDR1 is SQVTM and CDR2 is ANQGSEA. The CDR3 loop is CSVETGSGLNYGYTF. CDR3 DNA sequence: TGCAGCGTTGAAACGGGGTCAGGCCTTAACTATGGCTACACCTTC.

The chain is built from TRBV28 and TRBJ1-2, with 8 nucleotides matching TRBD1. J was trimmed by 4 bases and V by 5 bases; bases with no gene match: 6. The CDR3 is 14 amino acids. Per germline, CDR1 MDHEN and CDR2 SYDVKM. CDR3 amino acids: CASSDRGGGYGYTF. The CDR3 region has the DNA TGTGCCAGCAGTGACAGGGGAGGGGGCTATGGCTACACCTTC.

This chain connects TRBV20-1 to TRBJ1-2; no definite D call. Trimming cost V 4 bases and J 2 bases, with 11 bases left between them. Germline CDR1 reads DFQATT; CDR2 reads SNEGSKA (reference sequence). This CDR3 is 13 amino acids long. CDR3 region: CSATRDGNYGYTF. DNA of the CDR3: TGCAGTGCTACCCGAGACGGGAACTATGGCTACACCTTC.

This clonotype is judged large (0.1 to 1%). The chain joins TRBV12-3 or TRBV12-4 to TRBJ2-2; D unresolved. The V gene lost 5 bases and the J gene lost 0 bases, with 13 bases spanning the gap. CDR3 length equals 16 residues. The CDR3 is CASSPTGRTNTGELFF. The CDR3 DNA is TGTGCCAGCAGTCCAACCGGCCGTACGAACACCGGGGAGCTGTTTTTT.

The chain uses TRBV6-6 and TRBJ2-2, with TRBD1 matching 10 bases. The CDR3 sequence is 14 residues long. J gave up 6 bases and V 8 bases, and 6 bases lay outside the gene matches. CDR1 and CDR2 (germline): MNHNY, SVGAGI (reference sequence). CDR3 amino acids: CASRQGALSGELFF. For the CDR3, the DNA is TGTGCCAGCCGACAGGGGGCGCTTTCCGGGGAGCTGTTTTTT.

In its sample, this clonotype is large. The CDR3 DNA sequence: TGCAGCGTTGGCGATGATGGCTACACCTTC. This gives the protein CSVGDDGYTF. V is TRBV29-1 and J is TRBJ1-2, with D unresolved. Trimming removed 4 bases at V and 6 bases at J, with 6 bases between. Germline V gives CDR1 SQVTM, CDR2 ANQGSEA. The CDR3 extends over 10 amino acids.

The chain is built from TRBV28 and TRBJ2-2, with 11 positions matching TRBD2. The CDR3 runs to 20 residues. The trim removed 6 bases at V and 1 base at J, leaving 16 bases unmatched. Germline V gives CDR1 MDHEN, CDR2 SYDVKM. CDR3 protein: CASSYTGTSGFRVNTGELFF. CDR3 in DNA: TGTGCCAGCAGCTACACCGGGACTAGCGGTTTTCGGGTGAACACCGGGGAGCTGTTTTTT.

The chain has TRBV11-3 and TRBJ2-1; unclear D gene. The V gene lost 5 bases and the J gene lost 9 bases, with 14 bases spanning the gap. CDR1 and CDR2 from the germline V gene are SGHNT and YENEEA. This CDR3 comprises 13 residues. CDR3 DNA sequence: TGTGCCAGCAGCGTCCGGGCAGTTGGTGAGCAGTTCTTC. Its protein product is CASSVRAVGEQFF.

This sequence joins TRBV11-1 and TRBJ2-2; 8 bases match TRBD1. Germline V gives CDR1 SGHAT, CDR2 FQDESV (reference sequence). This CDR3 is built from 16 residues. The CDR3 DNA reads as TGTGAAAGCAGCTTCGGACAGGGAGTTGACACCGGGGAGCTGTTTTTT. It codes for CESSFGQGVDTGELFF.

This clonotype qualifies as large (0.1 to 1%). The V call is TRBV15, the J call TRBJ2-2, with 8 bases aligning to TRBD2. Per germline, CDR1 LNHNV and CDR2 YYDKDF (reference sequence). The CDR3 has 16 amino acids. V shed 1 base and J 4 bases; nucleotides not matched to a gene: 5. CDR3 sequence reads: CATSRGSGRGTGELFF. The CDR3 DNA is TGTGCCACCAGCAGAGGGAGCGGGAGAGGCACCGGGGAGCTGTTTTTT.

The V call is TRBV20-1, the J call TRBJ2-1, with D perhaps TRBD1 or TRBD2 (8 bases each). Germline-derived CDR1 and CDR2 are DFQATT and SNEGSKA (reference sequence). The CDR3 is made up of 17 amino acids. The germline V and J ends were trimmed by 4 bases and 6 bases, with 25 bases remaining between them. As DNA, the CDR3 is TGCAGTGCTACTAGGACAGGGAAGGGGCTAGCGGGCAATGAGCAGTTCTTC. This gives the protein CSATRTGKGLAGNEQFF.

This clonotype is deemed large. The gene calls are TRBV11-2 and TRBJ1-4; 8 positions agree with TRBD1. Germline trimming cut 0 bases from V and 6 bases from J; bases unmatched to any gene: 3. Germline CDR1 is SGHAT and CDR2 is FQNNGV. The CDR3 has 15 residues. Written as DNA, the CDR3 is TGTGCCAGCAGCTTAGAGGCAGGGGGCGATGAAAAACTGTTTTTT. Its translation is CASSLEAGGDEKLFF.

V gene TRBV20-1 combines with J gene TRBJ2-1; 15 bases are a match to TRBD2. CDR1 and CDR2 from the germline V gene are DFQATT and SNEGSKA (reference sequence). After removal of 5 bases from V and 2 bases from J, the junction contained 4 bases not matched to a gene. The CDR3 is made up of 16 amino acids. The CDR3 loop is CSAGTSGGWTYNEQFF. DNA of the CDR3: TGCAGTGCTGGGACTAGCGGGGGGTGGACCTACAATGAGCAGTTCTTC.

The chain has TRBV6-1 and TRBJ1-4, with 10 nucleotides matching TRBD1. Trimming removed 4 bases from V and 9 bases from J; junction bases left unmatched: 11. Germline CDR1 is MNHNS and CDR2 is SASEGT. This CDR3 has 16 residues. The chain's CDR3 is CASSVTPGQGNKKLFF. The DNA for the CDR3 is TGTGCCAGCAGTGTCACACCGGGACAGGGGAATAAAAAACTGTTTTTT.

This clonotype is deemed large. The V gene is TRBV15, the J gene TRBJ2-3; D is ambiguous. Germline V gene sequence: CDR1 LNHNV, CDR2 YYDKDF (reference sequence). The germline V and J ends were trimmed by 0 bases and 1 base, with 5 bases remaining between them. The length of the CDR3 is 14 residues. The CDR3 loop reads CATSRDGGTDTQYF. Here the CDR3 DNA reads TGTGCCACCAGCAGAGATGGCGGCACAGATACGCAGTATTTT. The whole variable domain, filled in from reference TRBV15 and TRBJ2-3, reads DAMVIQNPRYQVTQFGKPVTLSCSQTLNHNVMYWYQQKSSQAPKLLFHYYDKDFNNEADTPDNFQSRRPNTSFCFLDIRSPGLGDTAMYLCATSRDGGTDTQYFGPGTRLTVL.

This clonotype is labeled large. This chain connects TRBV19 to TRBJ2-3; 7 bases map to TRBD2. The germline V gene encodes CDR1 LNHDA and CDR2 SQIVND (reference sequence). V was clipped by 10 bases and J by 3 bases; unmatched bases: 13. The CDR3 loop spans 15 amino acids. Here the CDR3 reads CATDSRGGETDTQYF. The CDR3 DNA reads as TGTGCCACCGATTCCCGCGGGGGTGAGACAGATACGCAGTATTTT.